The entry below gives a single T cell receptor beta chain sequence along with its context. The source of the sample is a study of T cells in Graves' hyperthyroidism and ophthalmopathy. Study background: Before any treatment, at initial diagnosis, peripheral blood was collected.

This CDR3 region has 13 residues. Between the trimmed V and J ends, which lost 6 bases and 9 bases, there was a span of 17 bases. From RNA transcripts, TCR beta CDR3 regions were amplified. Researchers ran a first-round RT-PCR on the TCR CDR3 using the HTBI primer set. One entry per CDR3 protein, called by TCRdb with MiXCR from the multiplex PCR reads. The sample shows approximately 400,000 distinct CDR3 sequences, around 16% of them seen only once. Graves' hyperthyroidism was deemed stable given no ophthalmopathy progression within 18 months. The chain links TRBV12-3 or TRBV12-4 to TRBJ2-5, with TRBD2 as a possible D gene (7 bases). What was sequenced was blood. The TCR originated in a woman aged 18-29 years with Graves' hyperthyroidism. The CDR3 sequence is CASSLTEGGAQYF. CDR3 DNA sequence: TGTGCCAGCAGCCTTACCGAGGGGGGGGCCCAGTACTTC.